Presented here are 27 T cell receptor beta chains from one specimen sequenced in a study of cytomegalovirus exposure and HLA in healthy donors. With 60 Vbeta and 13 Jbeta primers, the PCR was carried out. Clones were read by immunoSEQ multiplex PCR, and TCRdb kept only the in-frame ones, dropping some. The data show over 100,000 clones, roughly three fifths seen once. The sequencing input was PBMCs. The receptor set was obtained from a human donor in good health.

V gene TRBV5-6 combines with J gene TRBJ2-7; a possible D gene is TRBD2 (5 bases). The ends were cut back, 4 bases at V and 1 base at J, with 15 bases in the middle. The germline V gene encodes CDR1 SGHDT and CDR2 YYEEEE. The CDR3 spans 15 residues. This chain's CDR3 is CASSPRVAPSYEQYF. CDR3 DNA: TGTGCCAGCAGCCCCCGGGTAGCGCCTTCCTACGAGCAGTACTTC.

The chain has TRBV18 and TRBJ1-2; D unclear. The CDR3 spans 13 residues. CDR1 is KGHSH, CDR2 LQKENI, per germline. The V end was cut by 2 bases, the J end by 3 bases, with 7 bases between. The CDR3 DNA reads TGTGCCAGCTCACCATCGCGGGACTATGGCTACACCTTC. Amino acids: CASSPSRDYGYTF.

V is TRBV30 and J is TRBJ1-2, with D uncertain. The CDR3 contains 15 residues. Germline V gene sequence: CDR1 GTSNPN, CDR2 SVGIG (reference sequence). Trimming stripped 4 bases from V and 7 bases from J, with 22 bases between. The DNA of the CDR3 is TGTGCCTGGACTCGTGGCCGGCTAGTGCTTTCTGGCTACACCTTC. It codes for CAWTRGRLVLSGYTF. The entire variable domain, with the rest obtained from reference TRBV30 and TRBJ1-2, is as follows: SQTIHQWPATLVQPVGSPLSLECTVEGTSNPNLYWYRQAAGRGLQLLFYSVGIGQISSEVPQNLSASRPQDRQFILSSKKLLLSDSGFYLCAWTRGRLVLSGYTFGSGTRLTVV.

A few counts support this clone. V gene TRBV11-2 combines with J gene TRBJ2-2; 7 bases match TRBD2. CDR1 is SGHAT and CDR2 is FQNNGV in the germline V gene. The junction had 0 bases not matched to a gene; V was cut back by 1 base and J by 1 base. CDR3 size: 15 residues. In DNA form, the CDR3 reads TGTGCCAGCAGCTTAGGGGAGGGGAACACCGGGGAGCTGTTTTTT. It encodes CASSLGEGNTGELFF.

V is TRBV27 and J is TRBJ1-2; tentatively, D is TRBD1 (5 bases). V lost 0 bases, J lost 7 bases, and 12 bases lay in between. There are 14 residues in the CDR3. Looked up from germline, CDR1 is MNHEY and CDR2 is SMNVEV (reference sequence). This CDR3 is CASSLSTGRGGYTF. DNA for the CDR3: TGTGCCAGCAGTTTATCGACGGGGCGGGGTGGCTACACCTTC.

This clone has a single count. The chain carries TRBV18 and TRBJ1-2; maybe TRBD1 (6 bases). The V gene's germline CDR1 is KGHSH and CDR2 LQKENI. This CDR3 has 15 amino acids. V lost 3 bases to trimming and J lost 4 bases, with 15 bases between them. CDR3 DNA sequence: TGTGCCAGCTCACCCCACCCGGTGGGGGCCTATGGCTACACCTTC. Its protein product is CASSPHPVGAYGYTF.

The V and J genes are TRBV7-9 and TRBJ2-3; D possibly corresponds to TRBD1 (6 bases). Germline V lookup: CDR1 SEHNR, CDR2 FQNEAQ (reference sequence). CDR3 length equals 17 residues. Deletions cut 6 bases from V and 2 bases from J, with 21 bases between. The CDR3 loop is CASSPRTQGPPTDTQYF. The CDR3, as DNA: TGTGCCAGCAGTCCTCGTACTCAGGGGCCCCCCACAGATACGCAGTATTTT. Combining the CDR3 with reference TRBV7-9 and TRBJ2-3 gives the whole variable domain DTGVSQNPRHKITKRGQNVTFRCDPISEHNRLYWYRQTLGQGPEFLTYFQNEAQLEKSRLLSDRFSAERPKGSFSTLEIQRTEQGDSAMYLCASSPRTQGPPTDTQYFGPGTRLTVL.

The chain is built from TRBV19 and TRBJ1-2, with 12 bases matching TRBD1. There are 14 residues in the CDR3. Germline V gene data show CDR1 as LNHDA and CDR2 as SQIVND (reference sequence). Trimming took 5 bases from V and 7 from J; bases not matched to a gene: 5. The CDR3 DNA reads TGTGCCAGTAGTCCGGGACAGGGGGCTCGTGGCTACACCTTC. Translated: CASSPGQGARGYTF. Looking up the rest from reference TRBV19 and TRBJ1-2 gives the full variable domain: DGGITQSPKYLFRKEGQNVTLSCEQNLNHDAMYWYRQDPGQGLRLIYYSQIVNDFQKGDIAEGYSVSREKKESFPLTVTSAQKNPTAFYLCASSPGQGARGYTFGSGTRLTVV.

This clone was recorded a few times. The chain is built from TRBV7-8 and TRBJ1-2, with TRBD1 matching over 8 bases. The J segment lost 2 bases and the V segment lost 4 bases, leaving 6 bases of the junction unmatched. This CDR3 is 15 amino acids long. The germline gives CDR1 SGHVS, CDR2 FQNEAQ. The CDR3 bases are TGTGCCAGCAGCTCCCGGACAGGGAAAAACTATGGCTACACCTTC. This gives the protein CASSSRTGKNYGYTF.

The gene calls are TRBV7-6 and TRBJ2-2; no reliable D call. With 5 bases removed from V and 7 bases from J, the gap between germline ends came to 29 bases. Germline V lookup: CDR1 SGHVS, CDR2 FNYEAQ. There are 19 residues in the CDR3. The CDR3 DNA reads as TGTGCCAGCAGCCTCTTCCTAACCCCGGGTGAAAACCACAACGGGGAGCTGTTTTTT. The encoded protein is CASSLFLTPGENHNGELFF.

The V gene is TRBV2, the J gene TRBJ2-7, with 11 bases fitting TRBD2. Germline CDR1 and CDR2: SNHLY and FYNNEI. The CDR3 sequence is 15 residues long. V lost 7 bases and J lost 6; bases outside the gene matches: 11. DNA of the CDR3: TGTGCCAGCATAGCTTTTCGACTAGCGGGACGCGAGCAGTACTTC. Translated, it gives CASIAFRLAGREQYF.

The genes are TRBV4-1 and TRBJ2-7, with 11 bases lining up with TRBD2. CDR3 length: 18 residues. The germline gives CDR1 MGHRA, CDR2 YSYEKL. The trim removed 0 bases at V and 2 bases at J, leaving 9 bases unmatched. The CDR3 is CASSQEMRLAGGAYEQYF. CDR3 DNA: TGCGCCAGCAGCCAAGAAATGCGCCTAGCGGGAGGCGCCTACGAGCAGTACTTC.

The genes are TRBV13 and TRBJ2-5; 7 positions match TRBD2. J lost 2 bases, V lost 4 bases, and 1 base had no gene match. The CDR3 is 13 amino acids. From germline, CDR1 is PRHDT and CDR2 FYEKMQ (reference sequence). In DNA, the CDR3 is TGTGCCAGCAGCTCAGCGGGACAAGAGACCCAGTACTTC. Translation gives CASSSAGQETQYF. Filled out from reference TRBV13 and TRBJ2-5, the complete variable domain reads AAGVIQSPRHLIKEKRETATLKCYPIPRHDTVYWYQQGPGQDPQFLISFYEKMQSDKGSIPDRFSAQQFSDYHSELNMSSLELGDSALYFCASSSAGQETQYFGPGTRLLVL.

The DNA for the CDR3 is TGCGCCAGCAGCCAAGATGGGACAGGGAGAGAGACCCAGTACTTC. This codes for CASSQDGTGRETQYF. V usage is TRBV4-1 and J usage is TRBJ2-5; 9 bases are shared with TRBD1. CDR1 MGHRA and CDR2 YSYEKL come from the germline V gene. V was clipped by 0 bases and J by 4 bases; unmatched bases: 3. The CDR3 is 15 amino acids.

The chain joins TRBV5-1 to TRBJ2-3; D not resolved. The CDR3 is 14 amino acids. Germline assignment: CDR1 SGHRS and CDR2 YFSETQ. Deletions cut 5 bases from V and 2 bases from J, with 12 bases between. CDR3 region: CASSLDRATDTQYF. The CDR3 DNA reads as TGCGCCAGCAGTCTAGACCGAGCCACAGATACGCAGTATTTT.

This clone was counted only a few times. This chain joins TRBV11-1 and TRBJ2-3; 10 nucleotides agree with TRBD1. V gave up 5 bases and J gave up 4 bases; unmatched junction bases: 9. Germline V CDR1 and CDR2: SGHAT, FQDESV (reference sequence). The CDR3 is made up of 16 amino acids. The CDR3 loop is CASSGWDRGLPDTQYF. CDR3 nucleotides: TGTGCCAGCAGCGGATGGGACAGGGGCCTCCCAGATACGCAGTATTTT.

CDR3 amino acids: CASSLVGLPTGELFF. The CDR3 region has the DNA TGTGCCAGCAGCTTGGTGGGACTACCTACCGGGGAGCTGTTTTTT. J is TRBJ2-2 and V is TRBV5-6, with TRBD2 matching over 7 bases. The germline gives CDR1 SGHDT, CDR2 YYEEEE. CDR3 size: 15 residues. The V and J ends lost 0 bases and 5 bases, in that order; junction bases with no gene match: 4.

The CDR3 coding sequence is TGTGCCAGCAGTTACGGACTAGCGGGAGGTGCCTACGAGCAGTACTTC. Protein product: CASSYGLAGGAYEQYF. The gene calls are TRBV6-5 and TRBJ2-7; TRBD2 matches at 14 bases. This CDR3 has 16 amino acids. The V gene's germline CDR1 is MNHEY and CDR2 SVGAGI. Losses at the gene ends were 2 bases for V and 2 bases for J; bases not matched to a gene: 2.

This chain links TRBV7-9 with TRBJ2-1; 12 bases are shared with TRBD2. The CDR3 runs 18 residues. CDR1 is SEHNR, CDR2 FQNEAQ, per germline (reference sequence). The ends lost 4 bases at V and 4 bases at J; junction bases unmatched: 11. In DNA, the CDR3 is TGTGCCAGCAGCTCCCGACTAGCGGGAGCTTCCGGTTACAATGAGCAGTTCTTC. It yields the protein CASSSRLAGASGYNEQFF.

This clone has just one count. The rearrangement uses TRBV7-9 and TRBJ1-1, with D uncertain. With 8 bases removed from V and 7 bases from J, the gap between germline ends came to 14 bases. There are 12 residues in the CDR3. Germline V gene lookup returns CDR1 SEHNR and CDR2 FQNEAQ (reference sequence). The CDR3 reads CASLGMWDEAFF. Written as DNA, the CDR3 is TGTGCCAGCCTCGGGATGTGGGATGAAGCTTTCTTT. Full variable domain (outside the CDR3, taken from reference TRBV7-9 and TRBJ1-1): DTGVSQNPRHKITKRGQNVTFRCDPISEHNRLYWYRQTLGQGPEFLTYFQNEAQLEKSRLLSDRFSAERPKGSFSTLEIQRTEQGDSAMYLCASLGMWDEAFFGQGTRLTVV.

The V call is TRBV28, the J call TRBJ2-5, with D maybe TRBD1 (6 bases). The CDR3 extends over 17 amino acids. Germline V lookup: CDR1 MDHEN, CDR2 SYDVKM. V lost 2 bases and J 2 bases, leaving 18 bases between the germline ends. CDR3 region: CASSLGRGERFQETQYF. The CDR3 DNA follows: TGTGCCAGCAGTTTAGGCAGGGGAGAACGATTTCAAGAGACCCAGTACTTC.

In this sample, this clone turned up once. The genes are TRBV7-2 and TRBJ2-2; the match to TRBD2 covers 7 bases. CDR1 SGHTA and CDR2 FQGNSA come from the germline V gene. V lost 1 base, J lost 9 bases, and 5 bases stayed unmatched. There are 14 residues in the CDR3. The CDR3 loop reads CASSLGLANRELFF. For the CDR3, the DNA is TGTGCCAGCAGCTTAGGACTAGCCAACCGGGAGCTGTTTTTT. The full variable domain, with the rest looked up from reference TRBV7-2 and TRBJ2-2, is GAGVSQSPSNKVTEKGKDVELRCDPISGHTALYWYRQSLGQGLEFLIYFQGNSAPDKSGLPSDRFSAERTGGSVSTLTIQRTQQEDSAVYLCASSLGLANRELFFGEGSRLTVL.

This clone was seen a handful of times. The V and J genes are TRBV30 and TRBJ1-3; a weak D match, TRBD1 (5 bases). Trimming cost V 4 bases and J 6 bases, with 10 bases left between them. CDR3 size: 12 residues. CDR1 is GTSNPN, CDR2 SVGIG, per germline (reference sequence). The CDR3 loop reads CAWTGGSNTIYF. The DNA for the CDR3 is TGTGCCTGGACCGGGGGTTCAAACACCATATATTTT.

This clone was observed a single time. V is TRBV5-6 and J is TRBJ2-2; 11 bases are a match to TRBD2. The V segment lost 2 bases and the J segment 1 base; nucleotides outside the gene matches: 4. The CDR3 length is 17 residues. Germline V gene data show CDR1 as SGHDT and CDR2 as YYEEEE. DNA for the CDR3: TGTGCCAGCAGCTTCCTGACTAGCGGGGAGAACACCGGGGAGCTGTTTTTT. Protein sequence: CASSFLTSGENTGELFF.

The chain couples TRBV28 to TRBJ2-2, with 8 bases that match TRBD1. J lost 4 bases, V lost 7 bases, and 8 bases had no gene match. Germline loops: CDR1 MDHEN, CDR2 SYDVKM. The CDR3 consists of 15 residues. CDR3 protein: CASTVTGVSTGELFF. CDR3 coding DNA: TGTGCCAGCACCGTGACAGGGGTATCCACCGGGGAGCTGTTTTTT.

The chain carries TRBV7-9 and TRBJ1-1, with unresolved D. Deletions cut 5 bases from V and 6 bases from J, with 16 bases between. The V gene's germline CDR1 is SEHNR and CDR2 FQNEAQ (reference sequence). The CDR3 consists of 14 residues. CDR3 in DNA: TGTGCCAGCAGCCTTACTACCGCTCCCTCTGAAGCTTTCTTT. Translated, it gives CASSLTTAPSEAFF.

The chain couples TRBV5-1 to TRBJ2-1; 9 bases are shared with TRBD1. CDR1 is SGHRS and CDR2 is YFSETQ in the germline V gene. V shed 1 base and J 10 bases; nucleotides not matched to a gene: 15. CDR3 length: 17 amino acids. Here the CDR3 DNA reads TGCGCCAGCAGCTTGTTGTGGGGACAGGGCCCTTCGGGCGAGCAGTTCTTC. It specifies CASSLLWGQGPSGEQFF. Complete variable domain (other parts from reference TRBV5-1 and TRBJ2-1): KAGVTQTPRYLIKTRGQQVTLSCSPISGHRSVSWYQQTPGQGLQFLFEYFSETQRNKGNFPGRFSGRQFSNSRSEMNVSTLELGDSALYLCASSLLWGQGPSGEQFFGPGTRLTVL.